A single sample is the source of the 24 T cell receptor beta chains below, sequenced in a study of T-cell memory formation after mild COVID-19. TCRdb re-called the 5' RACE reads through MiXCR, storing one row per CDR3 protein. The table shows about 270,000 distinct CDR3 sequences, with around 15% occurring only once. Source material: PBMCs or a T cell subset sorted from them (not recorded which). Source of these receptors: a man aged 18 to 30 who had mild COVID-19 (a few samples of this study predate the infection). Cell type and time point are not known.

The chain has TRBV7-2 and TRBJ2-1; 12 bases agree with TRBD2. Germline CDR1 is SGHTA and CDR2 is FQGNSA. The CDR3 sequence is 20 residues long. V lost 0 bases to trimming and J lost 6 bases; unmatched junction nucleotides: 15. The CDR3: CASSLALRKGLAGSRNEQFF. The CDR3 DNA sequence: TGTGCCAGCAGCTTAGCGCTCAGGAAGGGACTAGCGGGTAGCCGCAATGAGCAGTTCTTC.

This clonotype was recorded a few times. CDR3 in DNA: TGTGCCAGCAGCCCATGGACCGGGCCAGATACGCAGTATTTT. Translation: CASSPWTGPDTQYF. The chain is built from TRBV7-2 and TRBJ2-3; D not resolved. CDR1 SGHTA and CDR2 FQGNSA come from the germline V gene. This CDR3 is 14 amino acids long. Trimming pared 5 bases from V and 4 bases from J, leaving 13 bases between.

This clonotype has more than one count but fewer than ten. V gene TRBV12-3 or TRBV12-4 combines with J gene TRBJ1-2; D gene ambiguous. The CDR3 is made up of 12 amino acids. V was cut by 5 bases and J by 8 bases, with 12 bases left in between. CDR3 sequence (DNA): TGTGCCAGCAGTCCAGTAGTTCGGGGCTACACCTTC. It specifies CASSPVVRGYTF.

The chain joins TRBV5-1 to TRBJ1-1; D gene ambiguous. The germline gives CDR1 SGHRS, CDR2 YFSETQ. The CDR3 totals 15 residues. V lost 0 bases and J 1 base, leaving 10 bases between the germline ends. The CDR3 DNA follows: TGCGCCAGCAGCTTGGGGACTATGTGGAACACTGAAGCTTTCTTT. As protein: CASSLGTMWNTEAFF.

This chain links TRBV19 with TRBJ2-5, with a weak D call TRBD1 (5 bases). Germline-derived CDR1 and CDR2 are LNHDA and SQIVND (reference sequence). Trimming removed 5 bases from V and 1 base from J, with 14 bases in between. The CDR3 contains 15 residues. The CDR3 DNA is TGTGCCAGTAGTGCAGGGTTAGGCCCCCAAGAGACCCAGTACTTC. This sequence encodes CASSAGLGPQETQYF.

The table lists this clonotype with a few counts. The V gene is TRBV20-1, the J gene TRBJ2-3; possibly TRBD1 for D (6 bases). The V and J ends lost 6 bases and 0 bases respectively, with 16 bases between them. The CDR3 is made up of 15 amino acids. In germline, CDR1 is DFQATT, CDR2 SNEGSKA (reference sequence). CDR3 sequence reads: CSAGTILLSTDTQYF. The DNA for the CDR3 is TGCAGTGCAGGGACAATCTTACTAAGCACAGATACGCAGTATTTT.

Ten or more counts support this clonotype. The chain has TRBV28 and TRBJ1-5; no clear D gene. Germline V lookup: CDR1 MDHEN, CDR2 SYDVKM. V gave up 2 bases and J gave up 5 bases, with 10 bases separating them. The CDR3 runs to 14 residues. The CDR3 coding sequence is TGTGCCAGCAGTTTAAGAGGTTGGGATCAGCCCCAGCATTTT. It encodes CASSLRGWDQPQHF.

The chain links TRBV24-1 to TRBJ1-6; unclear D gene. The germline V gene encodes CDR1 KGHDR and CDR2 SFDVKD. V lost 9 bases, J lost 7 bases, and 18 bases lay in between. There are 15 residues in the CDR3. CDR3 bases: TGTGCCACCGGGCCCCTGAGCAGCGAGAATTCACCCCTCCACTTT. It is translated as CATGPLSSENSPLHF.

This chain joins TRBV5-1 and TRBJ2-7; D might be TRBD1 (5 bases). CDR3 length: 13 residues. Germline values: CDR1 SGHRS, CDR2 YFSETQ. The V gene lost 4 bases and the J gene lost 2 bases, with 10 bases spanning the gap. The CDR3 protein is CASSAQETYEQYF. CDR3 nucleotide sequence: TGCGCCAGCAGCGCACAGGAGACCTACGAGCAGTACTTC.

The rearrangement links TRBV28 to TRBJ2-7; D is unclear. V was trimmed by 4 bases and J by 7 bases, leaving 8 bases between them. Germline V gene data show CDR1 as MDHEN and CDR2 as SYDVKM. The CDR3 covers 11 residues. The CDR3 nucleotides read TGTGCCAGCAGTTCACGGAGTGAGCAGTACGTC. Its protein is CASSSRSEQYV.

J is TRBJ2-1 and V is TRBV9, with D tentatively TRBD1 (5 bases). V gave up 0 bases and J gave up 10 bases, with 5 bases separating them. CDR1 is SGDLS and CDR2 is YYNGEE in the germline V gene. The CDR3 loop spans 11 amino acids. Here the CDR3 reads CASSVAGEQFF. The DNA for the CDR3 is TGTGCCAGCAGCGTAGCAGGGGAGCAGTTCTTC.

This clonotype was found a few times. This chain connects TRBV6-4 to TRBJ2-1; 15 bases line up with TRBD2. V gave up 5 bases and J gave up 9 bases; unmatched junction bases: 11. This CDR3 has 17 amino acids. Germline CDR1 reads MRHNA; CDR2 reads SNTAGT. CDR3 sequence: CASSPQGLAGGSGEQFF. CDR3 coding DNA: TGTGCCAGCAGTCCCCAGGGACTAGCGGGGGGAAGCGGTGAGCAGTTCTTC.

The chain has TRBV20-1 and TRBJ2-2, with no clear D. The V end was cut by 4 bases, the J end by 0 bases, with 9 bases between. CDR3 length: 14 amino acids. The germline V gene has CDR1 DFQATT and CDR2 SNEGSKA (reference sequence). CDR3 sequence: CSAISLANTGELFF. CDR3 sequence (DNA): TGCAGTGCTATCTCCCTAGCGAACACCGGGGAGCTGTTTTTT.

This clonotype was seen more than once but under ten times. The rearrangement joins TRBV4-2 to TRBJ1-2, with TRBD1 matching over 8 bases. The CDR3 is 17 amino acids. Looked up from germline, CDR1 is LGHNA and CDR2 is YNFKEQ. After removal of 4 bases from V and 4 bases from J, the junction contained 14 bases not matched to a gene. The CDR3 nucleotides read TGTGCCAGCAGCCCGGGGGGCAGGGGGCGTTTAGGCTATGGCTACACCTTC. It encodes CASSPGGRGRLGYGYTF.

This clonotype turned up a few times. The genes are TRBV7-2 and TRBJ2-1; tentative D call: TRBD1 (6 bases). V was pared by 5 bases and J by 8 bases, with 19 bases between. The CDR3 is 15 residues long. The germline CDR1 and CDR2 sequences are SGHTA and FQGNSA. CDR3 sequence: CASSLRGKGVDEQFF. DNA of the CDR3: TGTGCCAGCAGCCTCCGGGGCAAGGGGGTAGATGAGCAGTTCTTC.

The rearrangement links TRBV7-2 to TRBJ2-2; 7 nucleotides agree with TRBD1. J lost 1 base, V lost 10 bases, and 9 bases had no gene match. In germline, CDR1 is SGHTA, CDR2 FQGNSA. This CDR3 spans 15 amino acids. Written as DNA, the CDR3 is TGTGCCACCTTTGCAGACAGGGAGAACACCGGGGAGCTGTTTTTT. It yields the protein CATFADRENTGELFF.

The rearrangement joins TRBV4-2 to TRBJ1-4; 7 bases map to TRBD1. Germline loops: CDR1 LGHNA, CDR2 YNFKEQ. V was clipped by 3 bases and J by 5 bases; unmatched bases: 3. This CDR3 is built from 14 residues. CDR3 sequence: CASSHGTDNEKLFF. The CDR3 DNA sequence: TGTGCCAGCAGCCATGGGACAGACAATGAAAAACTGTTTTTT.

V usage is TRBV4-3 and J usage is TRBJ1-2; possibly TRBD1 for D (5 bases). V lost 0 bases and J 4 bases, leaving 6 bases between the germline ends. The CDR3 runs to 13 residues. Germline CDR1 is LGHNA and CDR2 is YSLEER. CDR3 amino acids: CASSQDGTYGYTF. DNA for the CDR3: TGCGCCAGCAGCCAAGATGGGACCTATGGCTACACCTTC.

This clonotype has just a few counts. The V and J genes are TRBV6-2 or TRBV6-3 and TRBJ1-1; 9 positions match TRBD1. The CDR3 is 19 residues long. Germline V gene sequence: CDR1 MNHEY, CDR2 SVGEGT. With 0 bases clipped from V and 0 bases from J, the junction kept 11 bases outside the gene matches. The CDR3 bases are TGTGCCAGCAGTTACTCCCCGACAGGGGGTAGGTACATGAACACTGAAGCTTTCTTT. This translates into CASSYSPTGGRYMNTEAFF.

This clonotype was seen more than once but under ten times. The V gene is TRBV7-2, the J gene TRBJ2-4, with D perhaps matching TRBD1 (6 bases). Trimming took off 0 bases at V and 8 bases at J, with 11 bases between the two ends. This CDR3 is 14 amino acids long. Per the germline V gene, CDR1 is SGHTA and CDR2 is FQGNSA. Written as DNA, the CDR3 is TGTGCCAGCAGCTTAGCCCGGACAGTTGACATTCAGTACTTC. This gives the protein CASSLARTVDIQYF.

This clonotype was detected a few times. This sequence joins TRBV18 and TRBJ2-2; D may match TRBD1 or TRBD2 (5 bases each). The CDR3 contains 14 residues. The ends were cut back, 1 base at V and 5 bases at J, with 8 bases in the middle. The germline gives CDR1 KGHSH, CDR2 LQKENI. The CDR3 DNA sequence: TGTGCCAGCTCACCACAGGGGAGAACCGGGGAGCTGTTTTTT. This encodes CASSPQGRTGELFF.

This clonotype was detected a few times. The chain joins TRBV7-2 to TRBJ1-2; D is unresolved. Germline V gives CDR1 SGHTA, CDR2 FQGNSA. The V and J ends lost 5 bases and 8 bases respectively, with 18 bases between them. The CDR3 has 14 residues. The DNA of the CDR3 is TGTGCCAGCAGCCTGGACGGGGAGAGGGAGGGCTACACCTTC. Translating it yields CASSLDGEREGYTF.

The V and J genes are TRBV6-6 and TRBJ1-5, with unresolved D. Germline-derived CDR1 and CDR2 are MNHNY and SVGAGI (reference sequence). V lost 0 bases, J lost 6 bases, and 15 bases lay in between. There are 16 residues in the CDR3. CDR3 coding DNA: TGTGCCAGCAGTTACTCGACGGGTTTTCGCCGTCAGCCCCAGCATTTT. It specifies CASSYSTGFRRQPQHF.

This rearrangement joins TRBV4-3 to TRBJ2-7; 8 bases are shared with TRBD1. Per germline, CDR1 LGHNA and CDR2 YSLEER. This CDR3 comprises 15 residues. With V trimmed by 0 bases and J by 2 bases, 3 bases remained unmatched. The CDR3 is CASSQEDRVTYEQYF. CDR3 DNA: TGCGCCAGCAGCCAAGAGGACAGGGTAACCTACGAGCAGTACTTC.